The entry below gives a single T cell receptor beta chain sequence along with its context. The antigen is not known. It was by 5'RACE template switching with UMIs that TCR beta cDNA was made. TCRdb reanalyzed the 5' RACE reads, giving one entry per CDR3 protein sequence and no DNA. Its table lists some 460,000 distinct CDR3 sequences. This CDR3 spans 13 amino acids. Germline loops: CDR1 LGHDT, CDR2 YNNKEL (reference sequence). This sample is part of a study of T cells expressing NK-cell markers. Study summary: Serological testing identified seven of the eight sequenced donors as HCMV-seropositive and one as seronegative.

Study-level points and caveats: Expanded clones of NKG2C+ T cells had an unclear HCMV specificity. Dominance of the CD3+CD56-NKG2C+ fraction by these clonotypes also held in a handful of donors.

The V and J genes are TRBV3-1 and TRBJ1-2. This TCR came from a woman between 45 and 60 years old in good health. Source material: blood T cells: a sorted CD56 or NKG2C T cell subset, CD4+ or CD8+ T cells, or bulk PBMC T cells (not recorded which). The CDR3 sequence is CASSQVRNYGYTF.